Listed here are 24 T cell receptor beta chains from one sample, sequenced in a study of CD8+ T cells in alopecia areata. Sequencing used cDNA as its template, made by extracting RNA and reverse transcribing it. Here immunoSEQ multiplex PCR was the method, and the copy in TCRdb shows in-frame clones only, minus some. The table includes about 200,000 clones, around three fifths detected once. Treatment: oral pan-JAK inhibitor, 5-10 mg twice daily. Source: CD4+ T cells sorted from blood, taken at week 4, from a patient treated with tofacitinib. These receptors were taken from a human donor with alopecia areata.

This clone was observed a single time. The junction departs from the called germline gene at one end, perhaps through a read error. J is TRBJ2-6 and V is TRBV5-1; D ambiguous. This CDR3 has 14 amino acids. Germline CDR1 is SGHRS and CDR2 is YFSETQ. CDR3 loop: CASSLYSGANVLTF. DNA for the CDR3: TGTGCCAGCAGCTTATACTCTGGGGCCAACGTCCTGACTTTC. The whole variable domain, remainder taken from reference TRBV5-1 and TRBJ2-6, is KAGVTQTPRYLIKTRGQQVTLSCSPISGHRSVSWYQQTPGQGLQFLFEYFSETQRNKGNFPGRFSGRQFSNSRSEMNVSTLELGDSALYLCASSLYSGANVLTFGAGSRLTVL.

The chain has TRBV5-6 and TRBJ2-5; perhaps TRBD1 as D (6 bases). Deletions cut 5 bases from V and 3 bases from J, with 11 bases between. The V gene's germline CDR1 is SGHDT and CDR2 YYEEEE. The CDR3 has 13 amino acids. The CDR3 region is CASRQQGEETQYF. In nucleotides, the CDR3 is TGTGCCAGCAGACAACAGGGAGAAGAGACCCAGTACTTC.

The sample holds a few counts of this clone. The chain employs TRBV6-5 and TRBJ2-5; D possibly corresponds to TRBD1 (6 bases). The CDR3 covers 13 residues. The germline gives CDR1 MNHEY, CDR2 SVGAGI. CDR3 nucleotide sequence: TGTGCAGCCACAGGGCCCCGTCAAGAGACCCAGTACTTC. Protein sequence: CAATGPRQETQYF.

This clone was counted between two and nine times. The chain links TRBV5-4 to TRBJ2-7; maybe TRBD2 (6 bases). This CDR3 has 13 amino acids. V lost 2 bases and J 2 bases, leaving 8 bases between the germline ends. The germline V gene encodes CDR1 SGHNT and CDR2 YYREEE (reference sequence). CDR3 nucleotide sequence: TGTGCCAGCAGCTTTCCGGGGGCCTACGAGCAGTACTTC. This sequence encodes CASSFPGAYEQYF.

The table lists this clone with a count of one. This chain joins TRBV29-1 and TRBJ2-3; 11 bases agree with TRBD2. The V and J ends lost 4 bases and 0 bases, in that order; junction bases with no gene match: 6. This CDR3 region has 16 residues. Germline CDR1 SQVTM, CDR2 ANQGSEA. The CDR3 loop reads CSVGLAGGRSTDTQYF. The CDR3 region has the DNA TGCAGCGTTGGGCTAGCGGGGGGCCGAAGCACAGATACGCAGTATTTT.

V is TRBV7-8 and J is TRBJ2-2; D is possibly TRBD1 or TRBD2 (5 bases each). CDR3 size: 15 residues. V was pared by 3 bases and J by 2 bases, with 10 bases between. From germline, CDR1 is SGHVS and CDR2 FQNEAQ. The CDR3 sequence is CASSFSGTNTGELFF. The CDR3 DNA is TGTGCCAGCAGCTTTTCCGGGACCAACACCGGGGAGCTGTTTTTT.

This chain uses TRBV2 with TRBJ2-7; D is unresolved. V was pared by 1 base and J by 0 bases, with 7 bases between. There are 14 residues in the CDR3. Germline CDR1 and CDR2: SNHLY and FYNNEI. The CDR3 DNA reads TGTGCCAGCAGTGAAGGACTCGCCTCCTACGAGCAGTACTTC. This codes for CASSEGLASYEQYF.

The chain is built from TRBV5-1 and TRBJ2-5; D is uncertain. Per germline, CDR1 SGHRS and CDR2 YFSETQ. The CDR3 sequence is 14 residues long. Trimming pared 7 bases from V and 3 bases from J, leaving 16 bases between. The CDR3 is CASSPRSGEETQYF. DNA for the CDR3: TGCGCCAGCTCCCCCAGGTCCGGCGAAGAGACCCAGTACTTC.

This clone was detected only a few times. The chain employs TRBV29-1 and TRBJ1-1, with unresolved D. From germline, CDR1 is SQVTM and CDR2 ANQGSEA. Trimming removed 1 base from V and 5 bases from J, with 11 bases in between. The CDR3 covers 13 residues. DNA for the CDR3: TGCAGCGTTGAAGGAGGATTGGGGACTGAAGCTTTCTTT. This encodes CSVEGGLGTEAFF. The variable domain in full, completed from reference TRBV29-1 and TRBJ1-1, reads SAVISQKPSRDICQRGTSLTIQCQVDSQVTMMFWYRQQPGQSLTLIATANQGSEATYESGFVIDKFPISRPNLTFSTLTVSNMSPEDSSIYLCSVEGGLGTEAFFGQGTRLTVV.

The V call is TRBV2, the J call TRBJ2-1; D is unclear. V was trimmed by 8 bases and J by 8 bases, leaving 13 bases between them. Germline lookup yields CDR1 SNHLY and CDR2 FYNNEI. The CDR3 consists of 12 residues. The DNA of the CDR3 is TGTGCCAGCCATGGGGATAGGGATGAGCAGTTCTTC. It translates to CASHGDRDEQFF.

The chain carries TRBV19 and TRBJ1-2; TRBD1 might be the D (5 bases). Germline CDR1 and CDR2: LNHDA and SQIVND (reference sequence). The CDR3 has 14 amino acids. Trimming left V 4 bases short and J 6 bases short, with 15 bases between. CDR3 sequence reads: CASSRGTVADGYTF. CDR3 DNA: TGTGCCAGTAGTAGGGGGACCGTTGCCGATGGCTACACCTTC.

The chain is built from TRBV30 and TRBJ1-1; unclear D gene. V gave up 1 base and J gave up 1 base, with 7 bases separating them. CDR1 and CDR2 from the germline V gene are GTSNPN and SVGIG (reference sequence). The CDR3 consists of 13 residues. For the CDR3, the DNA is TGTGCCTGGAGTGGAGGGCGGAACACTGAAGCTTTCTTT. This encodes CAWSGGRNTEAFF. The full variable domain, completed using reference TRBV30 and TRBJ1-1, is SQTIHQWPATLVQPVGSPLSLECTVEGTSNPNLYWYRQAAGRGLQLLFYSVGIGQISSEVPQNLSASRPQDRQFILSSKKLLLSDSGFYLCAWSGGRNTEAFFGQGTRLTVV.

This clone showed up just a few times. The gene calls are TRBV29-1 and TRBJ2-7; D is uncertain. Trimming removed 4 bases from V and 0 bases from J, with 16 bases in between. CDR1 is SQVTM, CDR2 ANQGSEA, per germline. The CDR3 extends over 15 amino acids. DNA for the CDR3: TGCAGCGTTGCGGACCGGCTTGTTAGCTCCTACGAGCAGTACTTC. This gives the protein CSVADRLVSSYEQYF.

The chain couples TRBV4-3 to TRBJ2-3; D gene ambiguous. This CDR3 region has 13 residues. V lost 0 bases and J 5 bases, leaving 6 bases between the germline ends. Germline lookup yields CDR1 LGHNA and CDR2 YSLEER. Here the CDR3 DNA reads TGCGCCAGCAGCCAAGAGTCGGGAGATACGCAGTATTTT. This encodes CASSQESGDTQYF.

Comment on this clone: The same CDR3 is also encoded by other DNA sequences in this sample. The chain employs TRBV29-1 and TRBJ2-5; D gene unclear. This CDR3 spans 12 amino acids. In germline, CDR1 is SQVTM, CDR2 ANQGSEA. V was cut by 4 bases and J by 3 bases, with 9 bases left in between. The CDR3 here is CSVGGTEETQYF. In nucleotides, the CDR3 is TGCAGCGTTGGGGGTACCGAAGAGACCCAGTACTTC.

J is TRBJ1-6 and V is TRBV30; D might be TRBD1 (6 bases). Trimming pared 0 bases from V and 5 bases from J, leaving 11 bases between. From germline, CDR1 is GTSNPN and CDR2 SVGIG (reference sequence). The CDR3 spans 15 residues. The DNA for the CDR3 is TGTGCCTGGAGTGTGAACAGGGTAAATAATTCACCCCTCCACTTT. It yields the protein CAWSVNRVNNSPLHF.

CDR3 region: CASSLSTWQPQHF. CDR3 nucleotides: TGTGCCAGCAGCTTGTCTACATGGCAGCCCCAGCATTTT. The chain employs TRBV11-1 and TRBJ1-5; the D is unclear. CDR3 length: 13 residues. Germline V gene sequence: CDR1 SGHAT, CDR2 FQDESV (reference sequence). V was cut by 3 bases and J by 7 bases, with 10 bases left in between. The complete variable domain, with remaining parts taken from reference TRBV11-1 and TRBJ1-5, reads EAEVAQSPRYKITEKSQAVAFWCDPISGHATLYWYRQILGQGPELLVQFQDESVVDDSQLPKDRFSAERLKGVDSTLKIQPAELGDSAMYLCASSLSTWQPQHFGDGTRLSIL.

The V and J genes are TRBV6-1 and TRBJ1-6, with D possibly matching TRBD1 (6 bases). CDR1 is MNHNS, CDR2 SASEGT, per germline. The V gene lost 7 bases and the J gene lost 9 bases, with 16 bases spanning the gap. The CDR3 contains 14 residues. CDR3 amino acids: CASTQQGIGSPLHF. CDR3 DNA: TGTGCCAGCACCCAACAGGGAATTGGTTCACCCCTCCACTTT.

The chain has TRBV9 and TRBJ1-2; the match to TRBD1 covers 8 bases. CDR1 and CDR2 (germline): SGDLS, YYNGEE. This CDR3 comprises 16 residues. The junction had 12 bases not matched to a gene; V was cut back by 0 bases and J by 8 bases. The CDR3 loop is CASSVGGQGRVQGYTF. The CDR3 bases are TGTGCCAGCAGCGTAGGAGGACAGGGTCGGGTCCAGGGCTACACCTTC.

The V call is TRBV2, the J call TRBJ2-1; 9 bases line up with TRBD2. Trimming removed 5 bases from V and 0 bases from J; junction bases left unmatched: 5. In germline, CDR1 is SNHLY, CDR2 FYNNEI. The CDR3 is 16 amino acids. For the CDR3, the DNA is TGTGCCAGCAGTAGGAGCGGGGGGCACTCCTACAATGAGCAGTTCTTC. This sequence encodes CASSRSGGHSYNEQFF. The full variable domain, rest sourced from reference TRBV2 and TRBJ2-1, is EPEVTQTPSHQVTQMGQEVILRCVPISNHLYFYWYRQILGQKVEFLVSFYNNEISEKSEIFDDQFSVERPDGSNFTLKIRSTKLEDSAMYFCASSRSGGHSYNEQFFGPGTRLTVL.

The chain links TRBV27 to TRBJ1-1; 7 bases are shared with TRBD1. The CDR3 has 13 residues. Germline loops: CDR1 MNHEY, CDR2 SMNVEV (reference sequence). Trimming at V came to 5 bases and at J to 5 bases, leaving 5 bases not matched to a gene. The CDR3 sequence: CASSPQGETEAFF. CDR3 DNA sequence: TGTGCCAGCAGTCCGCAGGGGGAAACTGAAGCTTTCTTT.

In this sample, this clone turned up a few times. This chain links TRBV6-6 with TRBJ1-4; D remains ambiguous. In germline, CDR1 is MNHNY, CDR2 SVGAGI (reference sequence). V lost 5 bases, J lost 8 bases, and 15 bases lay in between. This CDR3 region has 14 residues. This chain's CDR3 is CASSLTERGEKLFF. CDR3 DNA sequence: TGTGCCAGCAGTCTGACGGAGCGAGGCGAAAAACTGTTTTTT.

The chain recombines TRBV18 with TRBJ2-4; TRBD2 aligns across 13 bases. This CDR3 has 17 amino acids. V lost 3 bases and J lost 3; bases outside the gene matches: 5. CDR1 and CDR2 (germline): KGHSH, LQKENI. CDR3 residues: CASSPPTSGGGKNIQYF. CDR3 nucleotides: TGTGCCAGCTCACCCCCCACTAGCGGGGGGGGCAAAAACATTCAGTACTTC.

The sample holds a few counts of this clone. The sample contains more than one DNA sequence encoding this CDR3. The rearrangement joins TRBV29-1 to TRBJ2-6, with 11 positions matching TRBD1. V lost 5 bases to trimming and J lost 0 bases; unmatched junction nucleotides: 3. The CDR3 is made up of 16 amino acids. Germline V gene data show CDR1 as SQVTM and CDR2 as ANQGSEA. The chain's CDR3 is CSVSGTGGSGANVLTF. The CDR3 DNA is TGCAGCGTTTCCGGGACAGGGGGCTCTGGGGCCAACGTCCTGACTTTC.